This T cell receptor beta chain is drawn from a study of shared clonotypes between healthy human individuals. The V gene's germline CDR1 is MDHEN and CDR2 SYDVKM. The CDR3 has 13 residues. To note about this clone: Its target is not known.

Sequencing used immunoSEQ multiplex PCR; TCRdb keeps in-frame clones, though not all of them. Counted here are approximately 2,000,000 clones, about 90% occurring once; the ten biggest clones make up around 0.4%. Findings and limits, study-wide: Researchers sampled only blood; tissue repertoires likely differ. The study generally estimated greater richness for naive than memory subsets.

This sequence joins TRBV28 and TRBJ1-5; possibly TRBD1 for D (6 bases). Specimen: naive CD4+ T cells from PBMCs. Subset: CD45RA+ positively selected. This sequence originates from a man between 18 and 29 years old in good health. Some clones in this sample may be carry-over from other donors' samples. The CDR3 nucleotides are TGTGCTTGCGGGGGCTTACTGAATCAGCCCCAGCATTTT. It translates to CACGGLLNQPQHF.